This entry features one T cell receptor (beta chain) sequence. This sample stems from a study of blood T cells in healthy people across ages. Trimming shortened V by 1 base and J by 0 bases, and 4 bases separated the two germline ends. The length of the CDR3 is 13 residues. Germline V gene data show CDR1 as SGHTA and CDR2 as FQGNSA. Total RNA extracted from each sample amounted to at least 5 micrograms. Sample-barcoded 5' priming and a J-beta primer mix drove a second PCR of roughly 6 to 12 cycles. MiXCR, applied by TCRdb to the 5' RACE reads, yields one record per CDR3 protein. The table includes 800,000 to 900,000 distinct CDR3 sequences, approximately 67% detected once.

The source material was blood. The TCR originated in a young man in good health. This chain uses TRBV7-2 with TRBJ2-7; D unresolved. CDR3 in amino acids: CASSLVHSYEQYF. CDR3 in DNA: TGTGCCAGCAGCTTAGTACACTCCTACGAGCAGTACTTC.